Each of the 31 T cell receptor beta chains below was sequenced from the same sample in a study of T cell repertoires in cytomegalovirus infection. TCRdb re-analysed the reads in MiXCR, keeping a single row per CDR3 protein. The data contain around 140,000 distinct CDR3 sequences, 32% of them singletons. No cognate antigen is known for these TCRs. The sequencing used CD8+ T cells from cultured PBMCs, collected from culture after CMV antigen stimulation. The receptors come from a human donor in good health (CMV status not recorded). Some clones in this sample may be carry-over from other donors' samples.

This chain links TRBV5-6 with TRBJ1-2; perhaps TRBD1 as D (5 bases). The germline gives CDR1 SGHDT, CDR2 YYEEEE. The CDR3 is 18 residues long. Between the trimmed V and J ends, which lost 4 bases and 3 bases, there was a span of 25 bases. CDR3 protein: CASSIRADVRGFDYGYTF. In nucleotides, the CDR3 is TGTGCCAGCAGCATAAGGGCCGACGTACGGGGGTTTGACTATGGCTACACCTTC.

This clonotype was recorded a few times. The chain carries TRBV7-9 and TRBJ1-1, with D unclear. V gave up 4 bases and J gave up 0 bases, with 6 bases separating them. The CDR3 contains 13 residues. Germline V gene data show CDR1 as SEHNR and CDR2 as FQNEAQ (reference sequence). The CDR3: CASSSTMNTEAFF. In DNA, the CDR3 is TGTGCCAGCAGCTCCACTATGAACACTGAAGCTTTCTTT. Full variable domain (missing parts from reference TRBV7-9 and TRBJ1-1): DTGVSQNPRHKITKRGQNVTFRCDPISEHNRLYWYRQTLGQGPEFLTYFQNEAQLEKSRLLSDRFSAERPKGSFSTLEIQRTEQGDSAMYLCASSSTMNTEAFFGQGTRLTVV.

The chain links TRBV12-3 or TRBV12-4 to TRBJ1-5, with 7 bases fitting TRBD1. With 5 bases clipped from V and 6 bases from J, the junction kept 10 bases outside the gene matches. The CDR3 is 15 residues long. The CDR3 region is CASSQYRGTGQPQHF. The CDR3 DNA is TGTGCCAGCAGTCAATACAGGGGAACGGGTCAGCCCCAGCATTTT.

This chain connects TRBV7-9 to TRBJ2-7, with 7 bases matching TRBD2. V shed 1 base and J 5 bases; nucleotides not matched to a gene: 5. Germline CDR1 and CDR2: SEHNR and FQNEAQ (reference sequence). This CDR3 is built from 14 residues. This CDR3 is CASSLVRGVDEQYF. The CDR3 DNA is TGTGCCAGCAGCTTAGTCCGGGGGGTGGACGAGCAGTACTTC. Full variable domain (remainder filled in from reference TRBV7-9 and TRBJ2-7): DTGVSQNPRHKITKRGQNVTFRCDPISEHNRLYWYRQTLGQGPEFLTYFQNEAQLEKSRLLSDRFSAERPKGSFSTLEIQRTEQGDSAMYLCASSLVRGVDEQYFGPGTRLTVT.

This chain joins TRBV7-2 and TRBJ2-1; 8 nucleotides align to TRBD2. V lost 0 bases and J lost 7; bases outside the gene matches: 11. CDR3 length: 17 residues. Germline V lookup: CDR1 SGHTA, CDR2 FQGNSA. CDR3 DNA: TGTGCCAGCAGCTTAGCTCCCTCCAGCGGGGGATTGAATGAGCAGTTCTTC. This translates into CASSLAPSSGGLNEQFF.

The chain is built from TRBV19 and TRBJ2-7; 7 bases agree with TRBD1. CDR3 length equals 15 residues. V lost 5 bases and J lost 4; bases outside the gene matches: 11. Looked up from germline, CDR1 is LNHDA and CDR2 is SQIVND (reference sequence). As DNA, the CDR3 is TGTGCCAGTAGTTTAGGACAGGATGGGCGATACGAGCAGTACTTC. It is translated as CASSLGQDGRYEQYF.

As concerns this clonotype: Since a much larger clone is just one base distant, this may be a read error. The chain is built from TRBV3-1 and TRBJ2-5, with 10 bases aligning to TRBD2. Germline V gene lookup returns CDR1 LGHDT and CDR2 YNNKEL (reference sequence). The CDR3 contains 16 residues. The trim removed 0 bases at V and 5 bases at J, leaving 6 bases unmatched. As DNA, the CDR3 is TGTGCCAGCAGCCAAGATCCTAGCGGGGGCTGTGAGACCCAGTACTTC. Its protein product is CASSQDPSGGCETQYF.

This chain connects TRBV19 to TRBJ1-1, with D tentatively TRBD1 (5 bases). CDR3 length: 14 residues. Germline CDR1 LNHDA, CDR2 SQIVND (reference sequence). V dropped 6 bases and J dropped 5 bases, with 16 bases sitting between them. Here the CDR3 DNA reads TGTGCCAGTAGGCACCCCCCAGGGTTGACTGAAGCTTTCTTT. Its protein is CASRHPPGLTEAFF.

This clonotype appeared a few times. The chain recombines TRBV4-1 with TRBJ1-6; D gene uncertain. V was pared by 0 bases and J by 11 bases, with 17 bases between. CDR3 length: 16 amino acids. Germline V gene sequence: CDR1 MGHRA, CDR2 YSYEKL. CDR3 amino acids: CASSQDATSPYAPLHF. The CDR3 nucleotides are TGCGCCAGCAGCCAAGATGCAACGAGTCCCTACGCACCCCTCCACTTT.

Regarding this clonotype: A single base separates this from a much larger clone, so it may be a read error. The V and J genes are TRBV7-2 and TRBJ2-5, with 8 positions matching TRBD1. This CDR3 contains 18 residues. The germline V gene has CDR1 SGHTA and CDR2 FQGNSA. The V and J ends lost 0 bases and 3 bases, in that order; junction bases with no gene match: 12. The CDR3, as DNA: TGTGCCAGCAGCTTAGCAGGAAGGGCCAGGGGGCTTAAAGAGACCCAGTACTTC. This sequence encodes CASSLAGRARGLKETQYF.

This clonotype was observed many times. The J gene is TRBJ2-3, the V gene TRBV7-2, with D perhaps matching TRBD1 (5 bases). Germline lookup yields CDR1 SGHTA and CDR2 FQGNSA. This CDR3 has 18 amino acids. The V gene lost 0 bases and the J gene lost 0 bases, with 16 bases spanning the gap. Here the CDR3 DNA reads TGTGCCAGCAGCTTAGCCTCAGGGTTCACCGCTAGCACAGATACGCAGTATTTT. It specifies CASSLASGFTASTDTQYF.

This clonotype was detected only once. CDR3 amino acids: CASSEWNRASDTIYF. The CDR3 DNA sequence: TGTGCCAGCAGTGAATGGAACAGGGCGTCGGACACCATATATTTT. The chain is built from TRBV6-1 and TRBJ1-3; D may be TRBD1 (6 bases). V lost 2 bases, J lost 8 bases, and 16 bases lay in between. The CDR3 is 15 amino acids. The V gene's germline CDR1 is MNHNS and CDR2 SASEGT.

This clonotype was found a few times. Here the CDR3 reads CSARGEQDQETQYF. CDR3 nucleotide sequence: TGCAGTGCTAGAGGGGAGCAGGATCAAGAGACCCAGTACTTC. The chain is built from TRBV20-1 and TRBJ2-5, with a weak D call TRBD2 (5 bases). V was cut by 1 base and J by 2 bases, with 11 bases left in between. Germline V CDR1 and CDR2: DFQATT, SNEGSKA (reference sequence). This CDR3 is built from 14 residues.

V gene TRBV6-8 combines with J gene TRBJ2-2, with no clear D. The CDR3 totals 15 residues. Germline CDR1 and CDR2: MNHGY and SAAAGT. V lost 6 bases and J 6 bases, leaving 17 bases between the germline ends. The chain's CDR3 is CASSDGSLGPGELFF. DNA for the CDR3: TGTGCCAGCAGCGACGGGTCTCTAGGCCCCGGGGAGCTGTTTTTT.

The rearrangement links TRBV2 to TRBJ1-1; TRBD1 matches 11 bases. The CDR3 totals 13 residues. Per germline, CDR1 SNHLY and CDR2 FYNNEI. J lost 11 bases, V lost 6 bases, and 8 bases had no gene match. The CDR3 spells CASRSGQGGDAFF. The CDR3 bases are TGTGCCAGCAGATCGGGACAGGGGGGAGACGCTTTCTTT.

This clonotype was seen a few times. The CDR3 reads CASSGLAGGYGELFF. In DNA, the CDR3 is TGTGCCAGCAGTGGACTAGCGGGGGGATATGGGGAGCTGTTTTTT. V gene TRBV12-3 or TRBV12-4 combines with J gene TRBJ2-2, with 14 nucleotides matching TRBD2. With V trimmed by 5 bases and J by 8 bases, 4 bases remained unmatched. The CDR3 contains 15 residues.

This clonotype was seen only a few times. The gene calls are TRBV11-3 and TRBJ2-3; D is unclear. Germline loops: CDR1 SGHNT, CDR2 YENEEA. V gave up 3 bases and J gave up 2 bases, with 6 bases separating them. CDR3 size: 13 residues. CDR3 DNA sequence: TGTGCCAGCAGCTTTTCGTTCACAGATACGCAGTATTTT. Protein sequence: CASSFSFTDTQYF. Full variable domain (outside the CDR3, taken from reference TRBV11-3 and TRBJ2-3): EAGVVQSPRYKIIEKKQPVAFWCNPISGHNTLYWYLQNLGQGPELLIRYENEEAVDDSQLPKDRFSAERLKGVDSTLKIQPAELGDSAVYLCASSFSFTDTQYFGPGTRLTVL.

Ten or more counts support this clonotype. CDR3 loop: CASSENNEQFF. CDR3 in DNA: TGTGCCAGCAGTGAAAACAATGAGCAGTTCTTC. V gene TRBV2 combines with J gene TRBJ2-1; no definite D call. V was trimmed by 2 bases and J by 5 bases, leaving 1 base between them. Germline CDR1 and CDR2: SNHLY and FYNNEI. The CDR3 extends over 11 amino acids.

This chain connects TRBV27 to TRBJ1-4, with unresolved D. V was pared by 3 bases and J by 2 bases, with 7 bases between. Per the germline V gene, CDR1 is MNHEY and CDR2 is SMNVEV (reference sequence). There are 14 residues in the CDR3. DNA for the CDR3: TGTGCCAGCAGTTTTTCGGGGACTAATGAAAAACTGTTTTTT. It translates to CASSFSGTNEKLFF.

Concerning this clonotype: A much larger clone differs by one base, so this may be a read error. The CDR3 bases are TGTGCCAGCAGCTTAGCGACAGGGGCCTATAATTCACACCTCCACTTT. This sequence encodes CASSLATGAYNSHLHF. The chain is built from TRBV7-2 and TRBJ1-6; 8 bases match TRBD1. Germline V lookup: CDR1 SGHTA, CDR2 FQGNSA. This CDR3 has 16 amino acids.

V and J are TRBV9 and TRBJ2-1; 10 bases fit TRBD1. CDR1 is SGDLS, CDR2 YYNGEE, per germline. CDR3 size: 16 residues. Germline trimming cut 3 bases from V and 6 bases from J; bases unmatched to any gene: 9. The CDR3 DNA is TGTGCCAGCAGCGAAAGGGGCGGACAGGGGGTCAATGAGCAGTTCTTC. It encodes CASSERGGQGVNEQFF.

Written as DNA, the CDR3 is TGTGCCAGTAGTATTTCCTTAAGCGGCAGCTCCTACAATGAGCAGTTCTTC. It translates to CASSISLSGSSYNEQFF. J is TRBJ2-1 and V is TRBV19, with D possibly matching TRBD2 (5 bases). CDR1 and CDR2 from the germline V gene are LNHDA and SQIVND (reference sequence). Deletions cut 3 bases from V and 0 bases from J, with 15 bases between. This CDR3 contains 17 residues.

This clonotype occurred many times. The chain joins TRBV6-1 to TRBJ1-1; no clear D gene. Germline V gene data show CDR1 as MNHNS and CDR2 as SASEGT. The CDR3 covers 12 residues. Trimming pared 6 bases from V and 8 bases from J, leaving 13 bases between. The CDR3 nucleotides are TGTGCCAGCAGGCACCTATGGATGGAAGCTTTCTTT. The encoded protein is CASRHLWMEAFF.

This clonotype has more than one count but fewer than ten. This chain uses TRBV28 with TRBJ2-3; D gene ambiguous. The CDR3 is 15 amino acids. Germline CDR1 MDHEN, CDR2 SYDVKM. V was trimmed by 5 bases and J by 0 bases, leaving 12 bases between them. CDR3 bases: TGTGCCAGCAGTCTTCCATTGTACAGCACAGATACGCAGTATTTT. This translates into CASSLPLYSTDTQYF. Based on the CDR3 plus reference TRBV28 and TRBJ2-3, the full variable domain is DVKVTQSSRYLVKRTGEKVFLECVQDMDHENMFWYRQDPGLGLRLIYFSYDVKMKEKGDIPEGYSVSREKKERFSLILESASTNQTSMYLCASSLPLYSTDTQYFGPGTRLTVL.

The chain combines TRBV5-4 with TRBJ2-2; 8 bases are a match to TRBD1. This CDR3 region has 14 residues. V dropped 4 bases and J dropped 4; count of bases not matched to a gene: 3. CDR1 is SGHNT and CDR2 is YYREEE in the germline V gene (reference sequence). The DNA of the CDR3 is TGTGCCAGCAGCAACACAGGGGGCACCGGGGAGCTGTTTTTT. Residues: CASSNTGGTGELFF.

The chain couples TRBV11-2 to TRBJ2-7, with no clear D. The germline V gene has CDR1 SGHAT and CDR2 FQNNGV. V lost 5 bases to trimming and J lost 6 bases, with 20 bases between them. This CDR3 comprises 15 residues. This chain's CDR3 is CASSLKPLDPGEQYF. The DNA for the CDR3 is TGTGCCAGCAGCCTCAAGCCGCTAGACCCGGGCGAGCAGTACTTC.

The CDR3 region is CASSERDMKGKLFF. As DNA, the CDR3 is TGTGCCAGCAGTGAACGGGACATGAAGGGAAAACTGTTTTTT. This chain links TRBV2 with TRBJ1-4, with D possibly matching TRBD1 (6 bases). The V gene's germline CDR1 is SNHLY and CDR2 FYNNEI. The CDR3 consists of 14 residues. Trimming shortened V by 2 bases and J by 10 bases, and 14 bases separated the two germline ends.

The sample holds a few counts of this clonotype. The chain combines TRBV7-6 with TRBJ1-1; the D is unclear. CDR1 is SGHVS, CDR2 FNYEAQ, per germline. Trimming took 5 bases from V and 5 from J, leaving 9 bases between them. The CDR3 has 12 amino acids. CDR3 nucleotide sequence: TGTGCCAGCAGCGCGCTGGGAACTGAAGCTTTCTTT. It codes for CASSALGTEAFF. The complete variable domain, with remaining parts taken from reference TRBV7-6 and TRBJ1-1, reads GAGVSQSPRYKVTKRGQDVALRCDPISGHVSLYWYRQALGQGPEFLTYFNYEAQQDKSGLPNDRFSAERPEGSISTLTIQRTEQRDSAMYRCASSALGTEAFFGQGTRLTVV.

This sequence joins TRBV27 and TRBJ1-5, with 8 bases aligning to TRBD1. Germline CDR1 and CDR2: MNHEY and SMNVEV (reference sequence). J gave up 3 bases and V 5 bases, and 3 bases lay outside the gene matches. The CDR3 consists of 14 residues. CDR3 sequence: CASSNRGINQPQHF. In nucleotides, the CDR3 is TGTGCCAGCAGTAACAGGGGGATCAATCAGCCCCAGCATTTT.

This clonotype was counted between two and nine times. The chain uses TRBV28 and TRBJ2-3, with 8 bases fitting TRBD2. This CDR3 has 14 amino acids. Germline CDR1 reads MDHEN; CDR2 reads SYDVKM. After removal of 4 bases from V and 4 bases from J, the junction contained 4 bases not matched to a gene. The CDR3 nucleotides are TGTGCCAGCAGTTCGGGAGGGCCGTCAGATACGCAGTATTTT. Translation gives CASSSGGPSDTQYF.

This sequence joins TRBV3-1 and TRBJ1-2; perhaps TRBD1 as D (6 bases). V dropped 2 bases and J dropped 0 bases, with 10 bases sitting between them. The CDR3 covers 15 residues. Germline CDR1 and CDR2: LGHDT and YNNKEL (reference sequence). The CDR3 spells CASSQLDSSNYGYTF. CDR3 sequence (DNA): TGTGCCAGCAGCCAATTGGACAGCTCTAACTATGGCTACACCTTC.